This TCR beta chain was obtained from a study of cytomegalovirus exposure and HLA in healthy donors (dated by TCRdb to the late 2010s). Regarding the study in general: An earlier analysis of some 600 of the donors reported around 280 Gb of sequence data and about 120 million unique TCR beta sequences obtained from approximately 180 million T cells. An early release covering around 630 HLA-typed donors comprised roughly 300 gigabases of sequencing data and tens of millions of unique TCR sequences. The genetic ancestry cluster associated with self-reported Caucasian donors included roughly four fifths of the 398 genotyped donors. The study aimed to test whether cataloging public T cell receptors could reveal signatures of past pathogen exposure. The study profiled the T cell repertoires of 500 to 800 subjects by immunosequencing and related them to cytomegalovirus serostatus. Besides the first cohort of roughly 660 subjects, a separate validation cohort made up of 95 to 150 different subjects was used. To predict cytomegalovirus infection status, the study combined high-throughput TCR immunosequencing, statistical association of individual TCRs with disease status, and machine learning. To study patterns of TCR occurrence, a later analysis re-analyzed previously published TCR beta repertoires from 666 donors and added high-resolution HLA genotyping. Rather than using new phenotypic data, the later analysis identified candidate immune exposures from TCR beta sequences and from how often those sequences occurred across donors. An earlier analysis of about 600 of the donors used high-throughput TCR beta sequencing to judge whether each TCR beta V gene segment behaved as functional or pseudogenic. Donor age, sex, ethnicity and CMV serostatus were compiled alongside the repertoire data. A later genetic analysis used genome-wide SNP genotypes for about 65% of the 666 donors, treating that subset as a discovery cohort. Every discovery cohort repertoire had been produced on one sequencing platform. HLA typing included class I and class II loci at four-digit resolution. The number of typed donors differed by locus: roughly 629-640 for A, B, C, DRB1 and DQB1; 500 to 550 for DQA1; some 610 for DPA1; and roughly 490 for DPB1. About five DR-DQ haplotypes were treated as single units for association and clustering because of strong linkage in the cohort. On average, around 200,000 unique TCR beta nucleotide sequences were sequenced per donor among a few hundred genotyped donors of the cohort, with about 19% of those sequences being non-productive.

Details on this clone: It has no known antigen specificity. Base-call qualities are not available, and no considerably larger clone is one nucleotide away.

Receptors were amplified or captured by the immunoSEQ multiplex PCR assay. A mixture of 60 forward primers for TCR Vbeta segments and 13 reverse primers for TCR Jbeta segments was used in the multiplex PCR. A multiplex PCR assay on genomic DNA amplified the CDR3 region of rearranged TCR beta genes. The Illumina HiSeq System was used to sequence the amplified TCR beta libraries as 87-base-pair reads. Turning to the authors' computational methods: Across the 666 repertoires, a later analysis counted tens of millions of unique TCR beta chains, roughly 11 million of which were shared by at least two donors. A nearest-neighbor algorithm error-corrected the raw reads and collapsed the reads into unique sequences, merging closely related sequences to remove PCR and sequencing errors. CDR3 sequences were aligned to IMGT reference sequences to assign V, D and J gene segments. For a sequence to be retained, at least a six-nucleotide match to both a V gene segment and a J gene segment was required. A rearrangement was called productive if the CDR3 had no stop codons and remained in frame with V and J, and every other rearrangement was called non-productive. Following IMGT convention, CDR3 was defined as the stretch from the second conserved V-encoded cysteine up to the conserved J-encoded phenylalanine. In an earlier analysis of some 550 of the donors, sequences lacking an unambiguous match to a single V gene segment were excluded. An earlier analysis of 587 of the donors called V segments functional above 56.7% productive rearrangements and segregating when the between-donor standard deviation exceeded 5%. To diagnose cytomegalovirus status from the catalog of TCR beta chain sequences, a statistical classification framework was built. In a later analysis, V and J genes were assigned by comparing TCR nucleotide sequences against IMGT/GENE-DB human TR gene sequences. Using the TCRdist pipeline, a later analysis assigned CDR3 sequences along with most-parsimonious VDJ recombination scenarios. In a later analysis, each TCR beta chain was defined by its CDR3 amino acid sequence together with its V-gene family, and reads lacking a unique V-gene family were excluded. As a way to deal with suspected cross-contamination and a sequencing artifact, a later analysis dropped 450 to 600 nucleotide sequences that were highly shared and had low generation probability. In a later analysis, a clonal expansion index for each public chain was calculated from normalized within-repertoire ranks of inferred template counts. A later analysis computed generation probabilities with a VDJ recombination model fitted to out-of-frame rearrangements, and checked the results against IGoR. In a later analysis, TCR-TCR, TCR-HLA and TCR-CMV co-occurrence was scored with hypergeometric tests, and a repertoire-size bias correction was applied to TCR pairs. In a later analysis, false discovery rates were estimated by permuting HLA or CMV assignments 20 times. A later analysis grouped co-occurring TCRs with DBSCAN, adding TCRdist sequence similarity when clustering within HLA-allele-positive subsets. Co-occurrence clustering excluded repertoires with fewer than 30,000 or more than 120,000 public chains, plus five with anomalous nucleotide sharing. Sourced from immuneACCESS, this table was stored by TCRdb with only in-frame sequences that have V and J called. A share of the clones is absent; for the studies checked, an unresolved V gene accounts for under half, and the remainder has no known explanation. That table furnishes V, J and clone size, whereas the DNA furnished D and trimming. In all, the sample holds approximately 130,000 clones, and roughly 85% of those were seen once. Approximately 6.4% of the sample is in the top ten clones.

CDR1 and CDR2 were assigned from the germline V gene as SGDLS and YYNGEE. V and J lose 4 bases and 1 base, and a span of 8 bases separates them. The CDR3 contains 13 residues, cysteine and phenylalanine counted. Of the read, only the CDR3 DNA is kept; its 39 bases are in frame from base 1. The cohort consisted of approximately 690 healthy bone marrow donors. Cohort members were all nominally healthy when sampled, although unrecorded immune exposures were likely present. The donor tested CMV seropositive and was one of the 289 seropositive cohort members. Every donor gave a peripheral blood sample, and the peripheral blood mononuclear cells from that sample were used for TCR beta sequencing. The Qiagen DNeasy Blood Extraction Kit was used to extract genomic DNA from the blood cell samples. Results and caveats for the whole study, not just this receptor: A total of 164 TCR beta chains were listed by the study as associated with cytomegalovirus. In a later analysis, several top co-occurrence clusters were reported to appear linked to parvovirus B19, influenza, CMV and Epstein-Barr virus. Some IMGT-functional V segments, including TRBV6-2 and TRBV6-3, could not be distinguished by the 87-base-pair reads and were therefore excluded. The classifier was reported to diagnose cytomegalovirus status with high specificity and sensitivity in both the original and validation cohorts. When HLA alleles, especially DR and DQ, strongly co-occurred, TCR associations were difficult to assign to individual alleles. Most TCR sequences were seen in very few donors, while some public TCRs were found in many individuals. Only TCR beta chains were sequenced in this cohort, and the absence of alpha or paired-chain data limited detectable features. In an earlier analysis of 450 to 750 of the donors, most TCR beta V segments appeared in productive rearrangements about 87% or about 30% of the time, broadly matching IMGT annotations. At a false discovery rate of 0.05, a later analysis linked 15,000 to 20,000 TCR beta sequences to specific HLA alleles. Because counts were too low, seventeen rarely observed V segments, including chromosome 9 orphons, were excluded from the earlier analysis of several hundred of the donors. A group of highly shared sequence variants was considered likely to be a technical artifact of the sequencing pipeline. In a later analysis, most CMV-associated TCR beta chains were found to appear HLA-restricted, with HLA associations seemingly driven largely by CMV exposure. Compared with equally common non-associated chains, HLA-associated TCR beta chains in a later analysis were more clonally expanded and had lower generation probabilities. In a later analysis, TCR association rates were found to vary across HLA loci, with the most associated TCRs seen for DRB1 alleles and the fewest for HLA-C alleles. In vitro tests confirmed that a few of the cytomegalovirus-associated TCR beta chains recognize cytomegalovirus antigens. In a later genetic analysis, fewer N-insertions in productive TCRs were reported among donors in an Asian-associated ancestry cluster than the 666-donor mean. Correlated functional status among segregating V segments might be attributable to linkage disequilibrium, but an unknown experimental factor could not be ruled out. It was suggested by the authors that the approach could potentially be generalized to other disease states and immunological phenotypes. The presence/absence analyses assumed that sequencing depth was roughly uniform across donors, and that assumption may not be true. Because HLA typing was unavailable for some donors at each locus, only the typed subset was used in association tests. A further reported finding was that TCR beta sequences accurately predicted the HLA-A and HLA-B alleles for most subjects in the first cohort. A later genetic analysis associated a missense DCLRE1C variant with V-gene and J-gene trimming of TCR beta chains, and an independent cohort replicated the association. The only immune exposure information available for the cohort was CMV serostatus.

The sequence was collected from a woman in her twenties or thirties in good health and CMV-seropositive. Recombination joined TRBV9 with TRBJ1-1, with the D gene not clear enough to name. Sequences were obtained from PBMCs. Here is the DNA: TGTGCCAGCAGCTCCCACACGAACACTGAAGCTTTCTTT. This is translated as CASSSHTNTEAFF. The full variable domain, with segments outside the CDR3 supplied by the reference TRBV9 and TRBJ1-1 proteins, appears as DSGVTQTPKHLITATGQRVTLRCSPRSGDLSVYWYQQSLDQGLQFLIQYYNGEERAKGNILERFSAQQFPDLHSELNLSSLELGDSALYFCASSSHTNTEAFFGQGTRLTVV.